Listed below are T cell receptor beta chains from one sample, sequenced in a study of blood T cell repertoires in COVID-19. Measured with immunoSEQ multiplex PCR; TCRdb has only the in-frame clones, and not every one. This repertoire shows around 260,000 clones, just over 85% found once; its top ten account for 3%. Specimen: peripheral blood. The receptor set was obtained from a woman aged 25-40 years with active or convalescent COVID-19. CDR3s include the opening cysteine and the closing phenylalanine or tryptophan. A D gene is named only where the DNA matches it firmly. The listing skips clone size in some rows; elsewhere it reads once, few, many or a size class.

v_call: TRBV18; d_call: TRBD2; clone_size: -; j_call: TRBJ2-3; cdr3_aa: CASSPAGGYTDTQYF; cdr3_nt: TGTGCCAGCTCACCAGCGGGGGGGTACACAGATACGCAGTATTTT
v_call: TRBV12-5; d_call: TRBD1; clone_size: -; j_call: TRBJ2-3; cdr3_aa: CASGPGQETDTQYF; cdr3_nt: TGTGCTAGTGGTCCCGGACAGGAGACAGATACGCAGTATTTT
v_call: TRBV19; d_call: -; clone_size: -; j_call: TRBJ1-5; cdr3_aa: CASSIDRGSAALYSNQPQHF; cdr3_nt: TGTGCCAGTAGTATAGATCGGGGAAGTGCTGCACTCTATAGCAATCAGCCCCAGCATTTT
v_call: TRBV7-2; d_call: -; clone_size: -; j_call: TRBJ2-5; cdr3_aa: CASSLGLVQETQYF; cdr3_nt: TGTGCCAGCAGCTTAGGACTAGTTCAAGAGACCCAGTACTTC
v_call: TRBV7-8; d_call: -; clone_size: -; j_call: TRBJ2-4; cdr3_aa: CASSLGGDKNIQYF; cdr3_nt: TGTGCCAGCAGCTTAGGCGGGGACAAAAACATTCAGTACTTC
v_call: TRBV7-2; d_call: TRBD1; clone_size: -; j_call: TRBJ1-4; cdr3_aa: CASSLQGATNEKLFF; cdr3_nt: TGTGCCAGCAGCTTACAGGGGGCAACTAATGAAAAACTGTTTTTT
v_call: TRBV7-8; d_call: -; clone_size: -; j_call: TRBJ2-5; cdr3_aa: CASSLTGPETQYF; cdr3_nt: TGTGCCAGCAGCTTAACAGGGCCAGAGACCCAGTACTTC
v_call: TRBV7-8; d_call: -; clone_size: few; j_call: TRBJ1-5; cdr3_aa: CASSEVTAGQPQHF; cdr3_nt: TGTGCCAGCAGCGAGGTAACGGCAGGGCAGCCCCAGCATTTT
v_call: TRBV3-1/TRBV3-2; d_call: TRBD1; clone_size: few; j_call: TRBJ2-5; cdr3_aa: CASSQGRQGGETQYF; cdr3_nt: TGTGCCAGCAGCCAAGGTCGACAGGGTGGAGAGACCCAGTACTTC
v_call: TRBV5-5; d_call: -; clone_size: -; j_call: TRBJ1-3; cdr3_aa: CASSLDRSSGNTIYF; cdr3_nt: TGTGCCAGCAGCTTGGACAGATCGAGTGGAAACACCATATATTTT
v_call: TRBV5-1; d_call: TRBD1; clone_size: -; j_call: TRBJ1-2; cdr3_aa: CASHPGTGNYGYTF; cdr3_nt: TGCGCCAGCCATCCTGGGACAGGAAACTATGGCTACACCTTC
v_call: TRBV30; d_call: -; clone_size: -; j_call: TRBJ2-1; cdr3_aa: CSQGGDRKDNEQFF; cdr3_nt: TGTTCGCAGGGAGGAGACAGAAAGGACAATGAGCAGTTCTTC
v_call: TRBV6-5; d_call: TRBD1; clone_size: -; j_call: TRBJ1-4; cdr3_aa: CASGYGTGEGEKLFF; cdr3_nt: TGTGCCAGCGGGTACGGGACAGGGGAAGGGGAAAAACTGTTTTTT
v_call: TRBV5-4; d_call: -; clone_size: -; j_call: TRBJ2-5; cdr3_aa: CASSLALEETQYF; cdr3_nt: TGTGCCAGCAGCTTGGCGCTAGAAGAGACCCAGTACTTC
v_call: TRBV9; d_call: TRBD1; clone_size: -; j_call: TRBJ2-1; cdr3_aa: CASSGLGGWGNEQFF; cdr3_nt: TGTGCCAGCAGCGGTTTAGGGGGCTGGGGCAATGAGCAGTTCTTC
v_call: TRBV6-1; d_call: -; clone_size: -; j_call: TRBJ1-5; cdr3_aa: CASSEDGRPWQPQHF; cdr3_nt: TGTGCCAGCAGTGAAGATGGCAGGCCTTGGCAGCCCCAGCATTTT
v_call: TRBV4-3; d_call: TRBD2; clone_size: -; j_call: TRBJ2-1; cdr3_aa: CASSQELAGGRNEQFF; cdr3_nt: TGCGCCAGCAGCCAAGAGCTGGCGGGGGGGCGGAATGAGCAGTTCTTC
v_call: TRBV24-1; d_call: TRBD2; clone_size: -; j_call: TRBJ2-3; cdr3_aa: CATSDWGGLAGDTDTQYF; cdr3_nt: TGTGCCACCAGTGATTGGGGGGGACTAGCGGGGGACACAGATACGCAGTATTTT
v_call: TRBV6-5; d_call: TRBD1; clone_size: -; j_call: TRBJ1-1; cdr3_aa: CASSPRTGNTEAFF; cdr3_nt: TGTGCCAGCAGCCCCCGGACAGGGAACACTGAAGCTTTCTTT
v_call: TRBV5-3; d_call: TRBD1; clone_size: -; j_call: TRBJ1-5; cdr3_aa: CARSLQSDRESQPQHF; cdr3_nt: TGTGCCAGAAGCTTGCAAAGTGACAGGGAATCTCAGCCCCAGCATTTT
v_call: TRBV10-3; d_call: TRBD1; clone_size: few; j_call: TRBJ1-6; cdr3_aa: CAISPTGSYNSPLHF; cdr3_nt: TGTGCCATCAGTCCGACAGGGAGCTATAATTCACCCCTCCACTTT
v_call: TRBV28; d_call: -; clone_size: -; j_call: TRBJ2-7; cdr3_aa: CASSFGGLTYEQYF; cdr3_nt: TGTGCCAGCAGTTTCGGGGGGCTTACCTACGAGCAGTACTTC
v_call: TRBV28; d_call: TRBD2; clone_size: -; j_call: TRBJ2-1; cdr3_aa: CASSEGAGDYNEQFF; cdr3_nt: TGTGCCAGCAGTGAGGGAGCGGGAGATTACAATGAGCAGTTCTTC
v_call: TRBV24-1; d_call: -; clone_size: -; j_call: TRBJ1-5; cdr3_aa: CATSDPRVGQPQHF; cdr3_nt: TGTGCCACCAGTGATCCCAGGGTCGGTCAGCCCCAGCATTTT
v_call: TRBV27; d_call: TRBD1; clone_size: -; j_call: TRBJ1-2; cdr3_aa: CASSWNRGLDYGYTF; cdr3_nt: TGTGCCAGCAGTTGGAACAGGGGGCTTGACTATGGCTACACCTTC
v_call: TRBV24-1; d_call: TRBD2; clone_size: -; j_call: TRBJ2-7; cdr3_aa: CATSGTSGGRTYEQYF; cdr3_nt: TGTGCCACCAGTGGGACTAGCGGGGGGAGGACCTACGAGCAGTACTTC
v_call: TRBV6-2/TRBV6-3; d_call: TRBD2; clone_size: -; j_call: TRBJ2-5; cdr3_aa: CASSYFVSGGRETQYF; cdr3_nt: TGTGCCAGCAGTTACTTTGTCAGCGGGGGGAGAGAGACCCAGTACTTC
v_call: TRBV30; d_call: TRBD1; clone_size: -; j_call: TRBJ1-2; cdr3_aa: CACGKGAGLSYTF; cdr3_nt: TGTGCCTGCGGGAAGGGGGCCGGTTTGAGCTACACCTTC
v_call: TRBV7-9; d_call: TRBD1; clone_size: -; j_call: TRBJ1-6; cdr3_aa: CASSSRQGDSPLHF; cdr3_nt: TGTGCCAGCAGCTCCCGACAGGGGGATTCACCCCTCCACTTT
v_call: TRBV30; d_call: -; clone_size: -; j_call: TRBJ1-1; cdr3_aa: CAWSLAGETEAFF; cdr3_nt: TGTGCCTGGAGTCTAGCAGGGGAAACTGAAGCTTTCTTT
v_call: TRBV27; d_call: -; clone_size: -; j_call: TRBJ1-2; cdr3_aa: CASSLTLKGVNYGYTF; cdr3_nt: TGTGCCAGCAGTTTAACCCTTAAGGGGGTTAACTATGGCTACACCTTC
v_call: TRBV30; d_call: TRBD1; clone_size: -; j_call: TRBJ1-5; cdr3_aa: CAWSAGYRGNQPQHF; cdr3_nt: TGTGCCTGGAGTGCAGGGTACAGGGGGAATCAGCCCCAGCATTTT
v_call: TRBV5-6; d_call: -; clone_size: -; j_call: TRBJ1-2; cdr3_aa: CASSEGTHGYTF; cdr3_nt: TGTGCCAGCAGCGAGGGGACACACGGCTACACCTTC
v_call: TRBV28; d_call: -; clone_size: -; j_call: TRBJ1-6; cdr3_aa: CASSFAAGAMGSPLHF; cdr3_nt: TGTGCCAGCAGTTTTGCGGCAGGGGCGATGGGTTCACCCCTCCACTTT
v_call: TRBV6-5; d_call: TRBD1; clone_size: few; j_call: TRBJ1-2; cdr3_aa: CASSRRQGRGYTF; cdr3_nt: TGTGCCAGCAGCCGACGACAGGGCCGAGGCTACACCTTC
v_call: TRBV6-4; d_call: TRBD2; clone_size: -; j_call: TRBJ2-3; cdr3_aa: CASSDSGGGTDTQYF; cdr3_nt: TGTGCCAGCAGTGACTCGGGGGGGGGCACAGATACGCAGTATTTT
v_call: TRBV5-4; d_call: -; clone_size: -; j_call: TRBJ2-1; cdr3_aa: CASSLVAGASYNEQFF; cdr3_nt: TGTGCCAGCAGCTTGGTCGCAGGGGCTTCCTACAATGAGCAGTTCTTC
v_call: TRBV4-3; d_call: -; clone_size: once; j_call: TRBJ2-7; cdr3_aa: CASSQQTLGYEQYF; cdr3_nt: TGCGCCAGCAGCCAACAAACCCTCGGCTACGAGCAGTACTTC
v_call: TRBV28; d_call: -; clone_size: -; j_call: TRBJ1-6; cdr3_aa: CASSRGRGDSPLHF; cdr3_nt: TGTGCCAGCAGCCGGGGCAGGGGCGATTCACCCCTCCACTTT
v_call: TRBV7-3; d_call: -; clone_size: few; j_call: TRBJ2-7; cdr3_aa: CASSLGAGQYEQYF; cdr3_nt: TGTGCCAGCAGCTTAGGGGCAGGGCAGTACGAGCAGTACTTC
v_call: TRBV6-1; d_call: -; clone_size: -; j_call: TRBJ2-7; cdr3_aa: CASSETGGGYEQYF; cdr3_nt: TGTGCCAGCAGTGAAACTGGGGGCGGGTACGAGCAGTACTTC
v_call: TRBV24-1; d_call: TRBD1; clone_size: -; j_call: TRBJ1-1; cdr3_aa: CATRGQGNTEAFF; cdr3_nt: TGTGCCACCAGGGGACAGGGGAACACTGAAGCTTTCTTT
v_call: TRBV27; d_call: TRBD1; clone_size: -; j_call: TRBJ1-5; cdr3_aa: CASGLSDRPDYSNQPQHF; cdr3_nt: TGTGCCAGCGGGTTGTCGGACAGGCCAGATTATAGCAATCAGCCCCAGCATTTT
v_call: TRBV2; d_call: TRBD1; clone_size: -; j_call: TRBJ2-7; cdr3_aa: CASKALALGQGSYEQYF; cdr3_nt: TGTGCCAGCAAGGCGCTTGCCTTGGGACAGGGCTCCTACGAGCAGTACTTC
v_call: TRBV7-9; d_call: TRBD1; clone_size: -; j_call: TRBJ2-3; cdr3_aa: CASSARGLPTDTQYF; cdr3_nt: TGTGCCAGCAGCGCGAGGGGGCTCCCCACAGATACGCAGTATTTT
v_call: TRBV2; d_call: -; clone_size: -; j_call: TRBJ1-6; cdr3_aa: CASSPDRGTPLHF; cdr3_nt: TGTGCCAGCAGCCCGGATAGAGGGACACCCCTCCACTTT
v_call: TRBV7-9; d_call: -; clone_size: -; j_call: TRBJ2-3; cdr3_aa: CAGNRGSPDTQYF; cdr3_nt: TGTGCCGGGAATAGAGGGTCCCCCGATACGCAGTATTTT
v_call: TRBV7-9; d_call: TRBD1; clone_size: -; j_call: TRBJ2-1; cdr3_aa: CASSPKGANNEQFF; cdr3_nt: TGTGCCAGCAGCCCGAAGGGGGCAAACAATGAGCAGTTCTTC
v_call: TRBV9; d_call: -; clone_size: -; j_call: TRBJ1-1; cdr3_aa: CASSVGPSTEAFF; cdr3_nt: TGTGCCAGCAGCGTTGGGCCTTCCACTGAAGCTTTCTTT
v_call: TRBV9; d_call: TRBD1; clone_size: -; j_call: TRBJ1-6; cdr3_aa: CASSVSGTANSPLHF; cdr3_nt: TGTGCCAGCAGCGTTTCCGGGACAGCTAATTCACCCCTCCACTTT
v_call: TRBV29-1; d_call: -; clone_size: -; j_call: TRBJ1-1; cdr3_aa: CSVFRGFGTEAFF; cdr3_nt: TGCAGCGTTTTCAGGGGTTTCGGCACTGAAGCTTTCTTT
v_call: TRBV4-3; d_call: -; clone_size: -; j_call: TRBJ2-3; cdr3_aa: CASSQVTLTGRDTQYF; cdr3_nt: TGCGCCAGCAGCCAAGTAACCCTGACAGGGAGGGATACGCAGTATTTT
v_call: TRBV27; d_call: TRBD1; clone_size: -; j_call: TRBJ1-6; cdr3_aa: CASSLQQGVVSPLHF; cdr3_nt: TGTGCCAGCAGTTTACAACAGGGGGTTGTTTCACCCCTCCACTTT
v_call: TRBV15; d_call: TRBD1; clone_size: -; j_call: TRBJ2-2; cdr3_aa: CATSRAGQGHTGELFF; cdr3_nt: TGTGCCACCAGCAGAGCCGGACAGGGGCACACCGGGGAGCTGTTTTTT